A single sample is the source of the 27 T cell receptor beta chains below, sequenced in a study of T-cell memory formation after mild COVID-19. TCRdb itself ran the 5' RACE reads through MiXCR, one entry per CDR3 protein. The sample yields 430,000 or so distinct CDR3 sequences, nearly 25% seen once. The material sequenced was PBMCs or a T cell subset sorted from them (not recorded which). The receptors here all came from an adult woman who had mild COVID-19 (a few samples of this study predate the infection). Cell type and time point are not known.

This clonotype was picked up a small number of times. The chain recombines TRBV4-1 with TRBJ1-2; perhaps TRBD1 as D (5 bases). Trimming cost V 0 bases and J 4 bases, with 12 bases left between them. From germline, CDR1 is MGHRA and CDR2 YSYEKL. The CDR3 runs to 15 residues. CDR3 nucleotide sequence: TGCGCCAGCAGCCAAGATCTTCAGGGAGGCTATGGCTACACCTTC. Translating gives CASSQDLQGGYGYTF.

In this sample, this clonotype turned up a few times. The J gene is TRBJ1-1, the V gene TRBV21-1; no DNA check was done on the table's D call, TRBD1. TRBV21-1 is marked as a pseudogene. This CDR3 comprises 13 residues. The CDR3 region has the DNA TGTGCCAGCAGCAGGGGACACCCACCTGAAGCTTTCTTT. Translating it yields CASSRGHPPEAFF.

In this sample, this clonotype turned up a few times. The CDR3 loop is CASSAPSGRSGELFF. CDR3 DNA sequence: TGTGCCAGCAGCGCCCCTAGCGGGAGGTCCGGGGAGCTGTTTTTT. V usage is TRBV7-3 and J usage is TRBJ2-2, with 11 nucleotides matching TRBD2. This CDR3 spans 15 amino acids. V lost 5 bases, J lost 6 bases, and 5 bases stayed unmatched. Germline CDR1 SGHTA, CDR2 FQGTGA. Supplemented by reference TRBV7-3 and TRBJ2-2, the full variable domain reads GAGVSQTPSNKVTEKGKYVELRCDPISGHTALYWYRQSLGQGPEFLIYFQGTGAADDSGLPNDRFFAVRPEGSVSTLKIQRTERGDSAVYLCASSAPSGRSGELFFGEGSRLTVL.

The CDR3 DNA reads TGCAGTGCCCCGGGACAGGTAACCTACGAGCAGTACTTC. This codes for CSAPGQVTYEQYF. This chain joins TRBV20-1 and TRBJ2-7; 8 bases agree with TRBD1. CDR3 length: 13 residues. J was trimmed by 2 bases and V by 6 bases; bases with no gene match: 6. Germline V gene sequence: CDR1 DFQATT, CDR2 SNEGSKA (reference sequence).

The genes are TRBV20-1 and TRBJ2-1, with TRBD2 matching 7 bases. The V and J ends lost 0 bases and 5 bases, in that order; junction bases with no gene match: 10. This CDR3 contains 16 residues. CDR1 is DFQATT and CDR2 is SNEGSKA in the germline V gene (reference sequence). The chain's CDR3 is CSARDGGTIVNNEQFF. The CDR3 DNA sequence: TGCAGTGCTAGAGATGGCGGGACTATTGTGAACAATGAGCAGTTCTTC.

V gene TRBV7-6 combines with J gene TRBJ1-3, with TRBD1 matching over 7 bases. CDR1 and CDR2 from the germline V gene are SGHVS and FNYEAQ. CDR3 size: 15 residues. J gave up 3 bases and V 5 bases, and 7 bases lay outside the gene matches. CDR3 sequence: CASSKDRFGGNTIYF. The CDR3 nucleotides are TGTGCCAGCAGCAAGGACAGGTTCGGTGGAAACACCATATATTTT.

The CDR3 DNA is TGCAGCGTTGACTTGCCCACCGGGGAGCTGTTTTTT. Protein sequence: CSVDLPTGELFF. The chain joins TRBV29-1 to TRBJ2-2; D is undetermined. V lost 3 bases, J lost 4 bases, and 6 bases lay in between. CDR3 length equals 12 residues. CDR1 and CDR2 from the germline V gene are SQVTM and ANQGSEA.

This clonotype was recorded at least ten times. At one end the junction does not follow the germline gene, possibly because of a read error. This sequence joins TRBV5-1 and TRBJ2-1; D unclear. Germline CDR1 is SGHRS and CDR2 is YFSETQ. The CDR3 loop spans 14 amino acids. This CDR3 reads CASSLVDSYNEQFF. The DNA of the CDR3 is TGTGCCAGCAGCTTGGTAGACTCCTACAATGAGCAGTTCTTC.

CDR3 protein: CASRNSGANVLTF. CDR3 bases: TGTGCCAGCAGAAATTCTGGGGCCAACGTCCTGACTTTC. V and J are TRBV3-1 and TRBJ2-6; D remains ambiguous. Germline CDR1 reads LGHDT; CDR2 reads YNNKEL (reference sequence). Trimming shortened V by 6 bases and J by 1 base, and 4 bases separated the two germline ends. CDR3 length equals 13 residues.

V and J are TRBV11-3 and TRBJ2-7; perhaps D is TRBD1 or TRBD2 (5 bases each). Trimming shortened V by 3 bases and J by 5 bases, and 14 bases separated the two germline ends. Germline V gene lookup returns CDR1 SGHNT and CDR2 YENEEA. This CDR3 comprises 14 residues. The CDR3 DNA is TGTGCCAGCAGCTTCCAGTTGAGGGACCACGAGCAGTACTTC. Protein: CASSFQLRDHEQYF.

This clonotype was seen ten or more times. This sequence joins TRBV20-1 and TRBJ1-2; D remains ambiguous. CDR1 and CDR2 from the germline V gene are DFQATT and SNEGSKA (reference sequence). Trimming stripped 1 base from V and 2 bases from J, with 20 bases between. This CDR3 comprises 17 residues. The DNA of the CDR3 is TGCAGTGCTAGAGGGGCCCAGGTCGGGGAGGTAAACTATGGCTACACCTTC. This sequence encodes CSARGAQVGEVNYGYTF.

In this sample, this clonotype turned up a few times. The rearrangement links TRBV7-2 to TRBJ2-3; D remains unclear. This CDR3 is built from 12 residues. V lost 1 base and J 9 bases, leaving 8 bases between the germline ends. Germline assignment: CDR1 SGHTA and CDR2 FQGNSA. CDR3 amino acids: CASSLEVGTQYF. The CDR3, as DNA: TGTGCCAGCAGCTTAGAGGTGGGGACGCAGTATTTT.

In its sample, this clonotype was seen a few times. The rearrangement links TRBV4-2 to TRBJ1-2; the match to TRBD1 covers 7 bases. The J segment lost 4 bases and the V segment lost 1 base, leaving 9 bases of the junction unmatched. The CDR3 length is 16 residues. Germline V gives CDR1 LGHNA, CDR2 YNFKEQ. CDR3: CASSQGPRGSVYGYTF. The CDR3 DNA is TGTGCCAGCAGCCAAGGTCCCAGGGGGAGTGTCTATGGCTACACCTTC.

There are a few counts of this clonotype. The chain links TRBV6-5 to TRBJ2-5, with 12 bases identical to TRBD2. V was clipped by 7 bases and J by 1 base; unmatched bases: 1. CDR1 is MNHEY and CDR2 is SVGAGI in the germline V gene. CDR3 length: 14 amino acids. CDR3 protein: CASKTSGSQETQYF. The DNA for the CDR3 is TGTGCCAGCAAGACTAGCGGGAGCCAAGAGACCCAGTACTTC.

This clonotype is a singleton in its sample. The chain is built from TRBV4-2 and TRBJ1-5; 7 positions agree with TRBD1. The CDR3 extends over 17 amino acids. CDR1 LGHNA and CDR2 YNFKEQ come from the germline V gene. V lost 3 bases and J lost 1; bases outside the gene matches: 9. CDR3 DNA: TGTGCCAGCAGCCAGGGGAACAGGGGCGGCAGCAATCAGCCCCAGCATTTT. It yields the protein CASSQGNRGGSNQPQHF.

The sample holds a few counts of this clonotype. The genes are TRBV7-6 and TRBJ2-1, with 8 bases identical to TRBD2. With V trimmed by 2 bases and J by 2 bases, 5 bases remained unmatched. The CDR3 length is 16 residues. The germline V gene has CDR1 SGHVS and CDR2 FNYEAQ. The CDR3 nucleotides are TGTGCCAGCAGCTTATTAGCGGGAAACGCCTACAATGAGCAGTTCTTC. It translates to CASSLLAGNAYNEQFF.

V gene TRBV21-1 combines with J gene TRBJ1-5. TRBV21-1 is flagged as a pseudogene. This CDR3 region has 13 residues. The CDR3 here is CASSQDPSVAQHF. The CDR3 coding sequence is TGTGCCAGCAGCCAAGATCCGTCGGTGGCCCAGCATTTT.

The chain employs TRBV7-9 and TRBJ1-1; TRBD1 matches 9 bases. The CDR3 extends over 14 amino acids. V shed 5 bases and J 6 bases; nucleotides not matched to a gene: 7. Germline assignment: CDR1 SEHNR and CDR2 FQNEAQ (reference sequence). In DNA, the CDR3 is TGTGCCAGCAGCAAACCGGGACAGGGCTCTGAAGCTTTCTTT. Its translation is CASSKPGQGSEAFF. Together with reference TRBV7-9 and TRBJ1-1, the CDR3 gives the full variable domain: DTGVSQNPRHKITKRGQNVTFRCDPISEHNRLYWYRQTLGQGPEFLTYFQNEAQLEKSRLLSDRFSAERPKGSFSTLEIQRTEQGDSAMYLCASSKPGQGSEAFFGQGTRLTVV.

The rearrangement uses TRBV5-1 and TRBJ1-2; D is ambiguous. CDR1 is SGHRS and CDR2 is YFSETQ in the germline V gene. The V and J ends lost 4 bases and 0 bases respectively, with 10 bases between them. The CDR3 covers 14 residues. The CDR3 DNA reads as TGCGCCAGCAGCGCACCGGGCCCTAACTATGGCTACACCTTC. Amino acids: CASSAPGPNYGYTF. Full variable domain (outside the CDR3, taken from reference TRBV5-1 and TRBJ1-2): KAGVTQTPRYLIKTRGQQVTLSCSPISGHRSVSWYQQTPGQGLQFLFEYFSETQRNKGNFPGRFSGRQFSNSRSEMNVSTLELGDSALYLCASSAPGPNYGYTFGSGTRLTVV.

J is TRBJ2-7 and V is TRBV29-1; tentative D call: TRBD1 (6 bases). Trimming stripped 6 bases from V and 3 bases from J, with 9 bases between. The CDR3 extends over 11 amino acids. Germline lookup yields CDR1 SQVTM and CDR2 ANQGSEA. CDR3 in DNA: TGCAGCGTCCCACAGGGCTACGAGCAGTACTTC. Protein: CSVPQGYEQYF.

J is TRBJ2-1 and V is TRBV5-6; D ambiguous. V was trimmed by 4 bases and J by 1 base, leaving 18 bases between them. This CDR3 has 17 amino acids. The germline CDR1 and CDR2 sequences are SGHDT and YYEEEE. CDR3 loop: CASSPSLASFSYNEQFF. In DNA form, the CDR3 reads TGTGCCAGCAGCCCCTCCCTTGCTAGTTTTTCCTACAATGAGCAGTTCTTC.

This clonotype appeared a few times. The V and J genes are TRBV10-3 and TRBJ1-2; D might be TRBD1 (5 bases). CDR1 ENHRY and CDR2 SYGVKD come from the germline V gene. This CDR3 spans 16 amino acids. The ends were cut back, 0 bases at V and 0 bases at J, with 11 bases in the middle. The CDR3 sequence is CAISESRGSANYGYTF. The CDR3 DNA reads TGTGCCATCAGTGAGTCGAGGGGATCGGCTAACTATGGCTACACCTTC.

The CDR3 bases are TGCAGTGCCAGACACGGACAAGAAGGGTCCTACAATGAGCAGTTCTTC. Translation gives CSARHGQEGSYNEQFF. This chain links TRBV20-1 with TRBJ2-1, with TRBD1 as a possible D gene (5 bases). V was clipped by 6 bases and J by 1 base, with 19 bases between them. The CDR3 totals 16 residues. Germline CDR1 DFQATT, CDR2 SNEGSKA (reference sequence).

This clonotype turned up a few times. The genes are TRBV4-1 and TRBJ2-2; D remains unclear. V lost 3 bases and J 8 bases, leaving 7 bases between the germline ends. The germline gives CDR1 MGHRA, CDR2 YSYEKL. This CDR3 contains 12 residues. The CDR3 is CASSHPLGELFF. The CDR3 nucleotides are TGCGCCAGCAGCCATCCCTTGGGGGAGCTGTTTTTT.

The count of this clonotype is one. The V and J genes are TRBV4-3 and TRBJ2-3; D is perhaps TRBD2 (7 bases). The CDR3 has 15 residues. V lost 7 bases and J lost 3, with 17 bases in between. The germline V gene has CDR1 LGHNA and CDR2 YSLEER. The CDR3 DNA reads TGCGCCAGCAAGAAAGGGGGAGCGGGGACAGATACGCAGTATTTT. Translation gives CASKKGGAGTDTQYF.

This clonotype was counted a few times. The rearrangement joins TRBV2 to TRBJ2-7; D remains unclear. Germline CDR1 is SNHLY and CDR2 is FYNNEI. The ends were cut back, 8 bases at V and 6 bases at J, with 11 bases in the middle. This CDR3 is built from 11 residues. This CDR3 reads CASGIGLEQYF. CDR3 nucleotide sequence: TGTGCCAGCGGGATCGGTCTCGAGCAGTACTTC.

J is TRBJ2-3 and V is TRBV20-1, with D maybe TRBD2 (6 bases). The germline V gene encodes CDR1 DFQATT and CDR2 SNEGSKA (reference sequence). V gave up 3 bases and J gave up 2 bases, with 15 bases separating them. CDR3 size: 15 residues. This CDR3 is CSARGLAVPTDTQYF. As DNA, the CDR3 is TGCAGTGCTAGGGGCTTAGCGGTACCCACAGATACGCAGTATTTT.